This passage covers 27 T cell receptor beta chains from one sample sequenced in a study of T cell repertoires and Cas9 in healthy adults. Clones were sequenced by immunoSEQ multiplex PCR, and TCRdb holds only the in-frame ones, with some missing. The table has about 22,000 clones, roughly nine tenths seen once. The specimen sequenced was CD4+ effector T cells (CD127+, CD25-, CD137-, CD154-) from PBMCs; culture status not recorded. All receptors derive from a human donor in good health.

This chain joins TRBV2 and TRBJ2-5; tentative D call: TRBD1 (5 bases). Per germline, CDR1 SNHLY and CDR2 FYNNEI. The CDR3 has 14 amino acids. Trimming shortened V by 7 bases and J by 4 bases, and 16 bases separated the two germline ends. The DNA of the CDR3 is TGTGCCAGCACCGGGTCCAAAGGGGCAGAGACCCAGTACTTC. Translating it yields CASTGSKGAETQYF.

In its sample, this clone was seen a few times. The V gene is TRBV19, the J gene TRBJ1-1; D is perhaps TRBD1 (5 bases). Trimming cost V 4 bases and J 5 bases, with 11 bases left between them. The germline CDR1 and CDR2 sequences are LNHDA and SQIVND (reference sequence). The CDR3 extends over 13 amino acids. The CDR3 coding sequence is TGTGCCAGTAGTAGTATAGGGGCGACTGAAGCTTTCTTT. This translates into CASSSIGATEAFF.

The chain combines TRBV9 with TRBJ2-6; D uncertain. CDR1 SGDLS and CDR2 YYNGEE come from the germline V gene. This CDR3 region has 16 residues. Trimming left V 0 bases short and J 0 bases short, with 7 bases between. In DNA, the CDR3 is TGTGCCAGCAGCGTAGGCCCCGGCTCTGGGGCCAACGTCCTGACTTTC. Translated, it gives CASSVGPGSGANVLTF. Full variable domain (outside the CDR3, taken from reference TRBV9 and TRBJ2-6): DSGVTQTPKHLITATGQRVTLRCSPRSGDLSVYWYQQSLDQGLQFLIQYYNGEERAKGNILERFSAQQFPDLHSELNLSSLELGDSALYFCASSVGPGSGANVLTFGAGSRLTVL.

The V gene is TRBV5-5, the J gene TRBJ1-1; no firm D call. CDR1 is SGHKS, CDR2 YYEKEE, per germline (reference sequence). V lost 4 bases and J lost 3, with 7 bases in between. The CDR3 totals 12 residues. The CDR3 sequence is CASSHSHTEAFF. CDR3 DNA: TGTGCCAGCAGCCATAGCCACACTGAAGCTTTCTTT.

This clone has a single count. The gene calls are TRBV19 and TRBJ1-1; TRBD1 might be the D (6 bases). Trimming left V 1 base short and J 3 bases short, with 12 bases between. This CDR3 has 15 residues. CDR1 and CDR2 (germline): LNHDA, SQIVND (reference sequence). The CDR3 loop reads CASSIGGAGDTEAFF. The CDR3 DNA reads as TGTGCCAGTAGTATAGGGGGGGCTGGAGACACTGAAGCTTTCTTT.

The chain has TRBV20-1 and TRBJ1-4; D perhaps matches TRBD1 (5 bases). The CDR3 runs to 11 residues. Germline V gene sequence: CDR1 DFQATT, CDR2 SNEGSKA (reference sequence). The CDR3 DNA follows: TGCGGGACGGGGCCTAATGAAAAACTGTTTTTT. Protein product: CGTGPNEKLFF.

The CDR3 sequence is CASKTGESNSPLHF. CDR3 in DNA: TGTGCCAGTAAGACGGGGGAAAGCAATTCACCCCTCCACTTT. The J gene is TRBJ1-6, the V gene TRBV19; TRBD1 might be the D (5 bases). This CDR3 contains 14 residues. Germline V CDR1 and CDR2: LNHDA, SQIVND (reference sequence). V gave up 7 bases and J gave up 7 bases, with 14 bases separating them.

The chain carries TRBV28 and TRBJ2-7, with D possibly matching TRBD1 (5 bases). The germline V gene has CDR1 MDHEN and CDR2 SYDVKM. V was cut by 10 bases and J by 0 bases, with 13 bases left in between. The CDR3 sequence is 13 residues long. The CDR3 is CATLSTASYEQYF. CDR3 nucleotide sequence: TGTGCCACCCTTTCGACAGCCTCCTACGAGCAGTACTTC.

The rearrangement links TRBV7-2 to TRBJ2-7; 7 positions match TRBD1. Germline CDR1 and CDR2: SGHTA and FQGNSA. V shed 3 bases and J 3 bases; nucleotides not matched to a gene: 5. This CDR3 spans 14 amino acids. The CDR3 is CASSLTRDSYEQYF. Here the CDR3 DNA reads TGTGCCAGCAGCTTGACCCGGGACAGCTACGAGCAGTACTTC.

CDR3 sequence reads: CASSLRWTSGDDEQFF. The CDR3 DNA reads TGTGCCAGCAGCTTGCGCTGGACTAGCGGGGATGACGAGCAGTTCTTC. The chain combines TRBV5-4 with TRBJ2-1; 12 nucleotides line up with TRBD2. CDR3 size: 16 residues. V lost 1 base, J lost 10 bases, and 9 bases stayed unmatched. Germline CDR1 reads SGHNT; CDR2 reads YYREEE (reference sequence). Looking up the rest from reference TRBV5-4 and TRBJ2-1 gives the full variable domain: ETGVTQSPTHLIKTRGQQVTLRCSSQSGHNTVSWYQQALGQGPQFIFQYYREEENGRGNFPPRFSGLQFPNYSSELNVNALELDDSALYLCASSLRWTSGDDEQFFGPGTRLTVL.

This rearrangement joins TRBV27 to TRBJ2-3; D uncertain. The CDR3 runs to 14 residues. The V end was cut by 8 bases, the J end by 0 bases, with 12 bases between. From germline, CDR1 is MNHEY and CDR2 SMNVEV (reference sequence). The CDR3 DNA follows: TGTGCCAGCCGAGCTAGGCCGAGCACAGATACGCAGTATTTT. Translation gives CASRARPSTDTQYF.

The chain is built from TRBV7-2 and TRBJ2-2; 7 bases match TRBD1. The V segment lost 5 bases and the J segment 2 bases; nucleotides outside the gene matches: 5. CDR3 length: 15 residues. CDR1 SGHTA and CDR2 FQGNSA come from the germline V gene. CDR3: CASSPQGLNTGELFF. CDR3 coding DNA: TGTGCCAGCAGCCCACAGGGGCTAAACACCGGGGAGCTGTTTTTT. Full variable domain (rest looked up from reference TRBV7-2 and TRBJ2-2): GAGVSQSPSNKVTEKGKDVELRCDPISGHTALYWYRQSLGQGLEFLIYFQGNSAPDKSGLPSDRFSAERTGGSVSTLTIQRTQQEDSAVYLCASSPQGLNTGELFFGEGSRLTVL.

This chain connects TRBV5-1 to TRBJ2-7; weak D call: TRBD2 (6 bases). The germline gives CDR1 SGHRS, CDR2 YFSETQ. V lost 0 bases and J 1 base, leaving 17 bases between the germline ends. The CDR3 has 17 amino acids. The CDR3 sequence is CASSLGGGRGRSYEQYF. The CDR3 region has the DNA TGCGCCAGCAGCTTGGGAGGAGGGCGAGGGAGGTCCTACGAGCAGTACTTC.

This sequence joins TRBV18 and TRBJ2-5, with D possibly called TRBD1 or TRBD2 (6 bases each). V lost 2 bases to trimming and J lost 4 bases, with 8 bases between them. The CDR3 totals 13 residues. Germline lookup yields CDR1 KGHSH and CDR2 LQKENI. The CDR3 DNA reads as TGTGCCAGCTCACCAGGGGGGCCAGAGACCCAGTACTTC. Its protein product is CASSPGGPETQYF.

The chain joins TRBV4-2 to TRBJ2-4; 9 positions agree with TRBD1. Germline V gene sequence: CDR1 LGHNA, CDR2 YNFKEQ. The junction had 15 bases not matched to a gene; V was cut back by 0 bases and J by 15 bases. The length of the CDR3 is 16 residues. In DNA form, the CDR3 reads TGTGCCAGCAGCCAAGATTCCCCACCCCGGGGACAGGGCTCGTACTTC. It codes for CASSQDSPPRGQGSYF.

This clone was observed a few times. The chain recombines TRBV19 with TRBJ2-5; 8 nucleotides align to TRBD1. V lost 1 base to trimming and J lost 4 bases; unmatched junction nucleotides: 5. Germline values: CDR1 LNHDA, CDR2 SQIVND (reference sequence). The CDR3 totals 15 residues. The CDR3 DNA reads TGTGCCAGTAGTATAGTCCCAGGGGGCGGAGAGACCCAGTACTTC. Encoded protein: CASSIVPGGGETQYF.

The V and J genes are TRBV5-4 and TRBJ1-2; D call uncertain. There are 13 residues in the CDR3. Germline V gene data show CDR1 as SGHNT and CDR2 as YYREEE (reference sequence). The V end was cut by 4 bases, the J end by 3 bases, with 10 bases between. The DNA of the CDR3 is TGTGCCAGCAGCCCCCGTGAGGACTATGGCTACACCTTC. Protein product: CASSPREDYGYTF. Variable domain in full (rest from reference TRBV5-4 and TRBJ1-2): ETGVTQSPTHLIKTRGQQVTLRCSSQSGHNTVSWYQQALGQGPQFIFQYYREEENGRGNFPPRFSGLQFPNYSSELNVNALELDDSALYLCASSPREDYGYTFGSGTRLTVV.

The V call is TRBV4-2, the J call TRBJ1-5; D ambiguous. Trimming removed 4 bases at V and 2 bases at J, with 9 bases between. Looked up from germline, CDR1 is LGHNA and CDR2 is YNFKEQ. CDR3 length: 14 amino acids. The CDR3 DNA follows: TGTGCCAGCAGCCCGCGGCCCCGCAATCAGCCCCAGCATTTT. Residues: CASSPRPRNQPQHF.

CDR3 residues: CASSEAGTATYGYTF. The CDR3 coding sequence is TGTGCCAGCAGTGAAGCAGGGACAGCCACCTATGGCTACACCTTC. V gene TRBV6-1 combines with J gene TRBJ1-2, with 7 bases that match TRBD1. The V gene end was trimmed by 0 bases and the J gene end by 4 bases; junction bases not matched to a gene: 5. The germline CDR1 and CDR2 sequences are MNHNS and SASEGT. The CDR3 loop spans 15 amino acids.

The V and J genes are TRBV28 and TRBJ1-2; no clear D gene. Trimming removed 6 bases from V and 3 bases from J, with 5 bases in between. The germline CDR1 and CDR2 sequences are MDHEN and SYDVKM. This CDR3 is built from 11 residues. The CDR3 sequence is CASSRYYGYTF. CDR3 sequence (DNA): TGTGCCAGCAGCCGATACTATGGCTACACCTTC.

The chain combines TRBV28 with TRBJ2-1; D call uncertain. Trimming cost V 2 bases and J 8 bases, with 13 bases left between them. CDR1 and CDR2 from the germline V gene are MDHEN and SYDVKM. The CDR3 has 14 amino acids. The CDR3 sequence: CASSLGPGSDEQFF. The CDR3 DNA sequence: TGTGCCAGCAGTTTAGGCCCAGGTTCTGATGAGCAGTTCTTC.

CDR3 DNA: TGTGCCAGCAGTTTCGGGTCTCGATTGTCCGGGGAGCTGTTTTTT. Its protein is CASSFGSRLSGELFF. The chain joins TRBV28 to TRBJ2-2; no reliable D call. The germline V gene has CDR1 MDHEN and CDR2 SYDVKM. Trimming removed 3 bases from V and 6 bases from J, with 14 bases in between. The CDR3 spans 15 residues.

The chain combines TRBV7-8 with TRBJ2-1, with TRBD2 matching over 7 bases. The germline CDR1 and CDR2 sequences are SGHVS and FQNEAQ. The CDR3 runs to 17 residues. V lost 7 bases to trimming and J lost 7 bases; unmatched junction nucleotides: 19. The CDR3 loop reads CASTPSLWRGKKNEQFF. The DNA of the CDR3 is TGTGCCAGCACCCCCAGCCTGTGGCGGGGGAAAAAGAATGAGCAGTTCTTC.

The chain combines TRBV7-3 with TRBJ2-1; TRBD1 agrees at 9 bases. The CDR3 length is 15 residues. The V segment lost 2 bases and the J segment 2 bases; nucleotides outside the gene matches: 1. The germline V gene has CDR1 SGHTA and CDR2 FQGTGA. CDR3 residues: CASSLDRGTYNEQFF. The CDR3 DNA is TGTGCCAGCAGCTTAGACAGGGGGACCTACAATGAGCAGTTCTTC.

This clone was recorded only once. J is TRBJ2-7 and V is TRBV7-6; either TRBD1 or TRBD2 may supply D (5 bases each). Per the germline V gene, CDR1 is SGHVS and CDR2 is FNYEAQ. The CDR3 has 14 residues. V lost 5 bases to trimming and J lost 0 bases, with 11 bases between them. For the CDR3, the DNA is TGTGCCAGCAGCCCCGGGACGGGCTCCTACGAGCAGTACTTC. This sequence encodes CASSPGTGSYEQYF.

The J gene is TRBJ1-2, the V gene TRBV7-9; no reliable D call. Germline loops: CDR1 SEHNR, CDR2 FQNEAQ (reference sequence). The CDR3 is 13 residues long. V shed 5 bases and J shed 4 bases, with 11 bases lying between them. The DNA for the CDR3 is TGTGCCAGCAGCCCCGGACTGATCTATGGCTACACCTTC. As protein: CASSPGLIYGYTF.

V usage is TRBV25-1 and J usage is TRBJ2-7; TRBD1 might be the D (5 bases). The CDR3 extends over 14 amino acids. CDR1 MGHDK and CDR2 SYGVNS come from the germline V gene. V was shortened by 9 bases and J by 2 bases, with 17 bases between the two germline ends. The CDR3 bases are TGTGCCAGTGGGGCCGAGGCAGATCCCTACGAGCAGTACTTC. It codes for CASGAEADPYEQYF.